The 24 T cell receptor beta chains below all came from one sample that was sequenced in a study of T cell changes during pregnancy in multiple sclerosis. Libraries were prepared by immunoSEQ multiplex PCR; TCRdb keeps only in-frame clonotypes and omits some of them. This table holds 35,000 to 45,000 clones, 80% to 95% found once. Sample: peripheral blood. These receptors were collected from a female donor with multiple sclerosis, enrolled in a pregnancy study.

This chain links TRBV9 with TRBJ1-4; tentatively, D is TRBD1 (6 bases). Germline V CDR1 and CDR2: SGDLS, YYNGEE. V gave up 0 bases and J gave up 6 bases, with 9 bases separating them. The length of the CDR3 is 14 residues. This chain's CDR3 is CASSVAGGYEKLFF. The CDR3 DNA sequence: TGTGCCAGCAGCGTAGCGGGGGGCTATGAAAAACTGTTTTTT.

There are a few counts of this clone. This rearrangement joins TRBV30 to TRBJ1-1; unclear D gene. V shed 4 bases and J shed 4 bases, with 13 bases lying between them. The CDR3 totals 13 residues. Germline V gene lookup returns CDR1 GTSNPN and CDR2 SVGIG (reference sequence). The CDR3 loop reads CAWTRDGITEAFF. In nucleotides, the CDR3 is TGTGCCTGGACCCGAGACGGCATCACTGAAGCTTTCTTT.

The V call is TRBV6-5, the J call TRBJ1-1; D is unresolved. Deletions cut 5 bases from V and 11 bases from J, with 18 bases between. Germline CDR1 MNHEY, CDR2 SVGAGI. There are 13 residues in the CDR3. CDR3 DNA sequence: TGTGCCAGCAGTCCAGTGCGACTCACGGATGCTTTCTTT. It codes for CASSPVRLTDAFF.

The gene calls are TRBV28 and TRBJ2-7; no reliable D call. This CDR3 has 14 amino acids. Trimming took 7 bases from V and 1 from J, leaving 14 bases between them. The germline V gene encodes CDR1 MDHEN and CDR2 SYDVKM. Written as DNA, the CDR3 is TGTGCCAGCATCCAAGGCGATGGGTCCTACGAGCAGTACTTC. As protein: CASIQGDGSYEQYF. The variable domain in full, with the rest retrieved from reference TRBV28 and TRBJ2-7, is DVKVTQSSRYLVKRTGEKVFLECVQDMDHENMFWYRQDPGLGLRLIYFSYDVKMKEKGDIPEGYSVSREKKERFSLILESASTNQTSMYLCASIQGDGSYEQYFGPGTRLTVT.

This rearrangement joins TRBV7-9 to TRBJ2-5; no reliable D call. Germline V gene data show CDR1 as SEHNR and CDR2 as FQNEAQ (reference sequence). Trimming took off 4 bases at V and 6 bases at J, with 18 bases between the two ends. This CDR3 has 15 amino acids. The CDR3 loop is CASSSPDVGLQTQYF. CDR3 sequence (DNA): TGTGCCAGCAGCTCACCCGATGTCGGTTTGCAGACCCAGTACTTC.

In DNA, the CDR3 is TGTGCCAGCAGCCTAAGGGCGGGAGGGCTTGGGAACACCGGGGAGCTGTTTTTT. Its translation is CASSLRAGGLGNTGELFF. The V and J genes are TRBV7-3 and TRBJ2-2; 9 nucleotides align to TRBD2. This CDR3 has 18 amino acids. The junction had 11 bases not matched to a gene; V was cut back by 5 bases and J by 1 base. Germline V gene data show CDR1 as SGHTA and CDR2 as FQGTGA.

This clone was observed once. CDR3 residues: CASTRTGSNQPQHF. CDR3 DNA sequence: TGTGCCAGCACCCGGACCGGTAGCAATCAGCCCCAGCATTTT. J is TRBJ1-5 and V is TRBV27; no firm D call. Trimming pared 7 bases from V and 0 bases from J, leaving 10 bases between. Germline loops: CDR1 MNHEY, CDR2 SMNVEV (reference sequence). The CDR3 spans 14 residues.

The V and J genes are TRBV19 and TRBJ1-1, with D tentatively TRBD1 (6 bases). Germline lookup yields CDR1 LNHDA and CDR2 SQIVND (reference sequence). With 3 bases removed from V and 1 base from J, the gap between germline ends came to 12 bases. The CDR3 extends over 15 amino acids. CDR3 bases: TGTGCCAGTAGTATGCAGGGACACCCGAACACTGAAGCTTTCTTT. This sequence encodes CASSMQGHPNTEAFF.

V is TRBV15 and J is TRBJ2-1, with D perhaps matching TRBD1 (5 bases). This CDR3 is 12 amino acids long. Trimming shortened V by 2 bases and J by 9 bases, and 8 bases separated the two germline ends. The germline V gene has CDR1 LNHNV and CDR2 YYDKDF (reference sequence). The CDR3 protein is CATSRKGVEQFF. In DNA form, the CDR3 reads TGTGCCACCAGCAGAAAAGGGGTTGAGCAGTTCTTC.

The chain recombines TRBV29-1 with TRBJ2-7; 8 nucleotides line up with TRBD1. Trimming removed 0 bases from V and 2 bases from J; junction bases left unmatched: 6. This CDR3 is built from 15 residues. Germline CDR1 and CDR2: SQVTM and ANQGSEA. In DNA form, the CDR3 reads TGCAGCGTTGAAGATCGAGACAGGGGAGCCTACGAGCAGTACTTC. Its protein product is CSVEDRDRGAYEQYF.

The chain links TRBV6-5 to TRBJ2-1; TRBD1 aligns across 10 bases. The CDR3 runs to 15 residues. Germline V gene sequence: CDR1 MNHEY, CDR2 SVGAGI. Trimming at V came to 3 bases and at J to 9 bases, leaving 8 bases not matched to a gene. Here the CDR3 DNA reads TGTGCCAGCAGTTATGGGACAGGGGTTTCAAGTGAGCAGTTCTTC. Translation: CASSYGTGVSSEQFF.

This sequence joins TRBV18 and TRBJ1-4, with a tentative D call TRBD1 (5 bases). Trimming stripped 3 bases from V and 6 bases from J, with 11 bases between. Germline CDR1 KGHSH, CDR2 LQKENI. The CDR3 is 14 amino acids. CDR3 in amino acids: CASSPRRGDEKLFF. CDR3 nucleotides: TGTGCCAGCTCACCCAGACGGGGGGATGAAAAACTGTTTTTT.

The chain is built from TRBV5-4 and TRBJ2-1; D remains ambiguous. This CDR3 contains 17 residues. Germline assignment: CDR1 SGHNT and CDR2 YYREEE (reference sequence). The V end lost 2 bases, the J end lost 1 base, and 16 bases lay between the germline ends. In nucleotides, the CDR3 is TGTGCCAGCAGCTTTAATCGCAAAGGCCCTTCCTACAATGAGCAGTTCTTC. Its translation is CASSFNRKGPSYNEQFF.

This clone was seen just once. The chain employs TRBV7-2 and TRBJ2-7; D call uncertain. CDR1 SGHTA and CDR2 FQGNSA come from the germline V gene. The V and J ends lost 0 bases and 4 bases respectively, with 10 bases between them. The CDR3 sequence is 14 residues long. CDR3 loop: CASSLARSEYEQYF. The CDR3, as DNA: TGTGCCAGCAGCTTAGCGCGGTCGGAATACGAGCAGTACTTC.

This clone was recorded once. The chain uses TRBV30 and TRBJ1-2, with a possible D match to TRBD1 (5 bases). The CDR3 covers 12 residues. CDR1 and CDR2 from the germline V gene are GTSNPN and SVGIG (reference sequence). Between the trimmed V and J ends, which lost 3 bases and 5 bases, there was a span of 10 bases. The CDR3 protein is CAWSTGRYGYTF. CDR3 in DNA: TGTGCCTGGAGCACAGGACGATATGGCTACACCTTC.

The chain combines TRBV29-1 with TRBJ2-7, with 11 bases matching TRBD1. Per germline, CDR1 SQVTM and CDR2 ANQGSEA. J was trimmed by 1 base and V by 5 bases; bases with no gene match: 4. The CDR3 sequence is 14 residues long. The CDR3 nucleotides are TGCAGCGTTTCCGGGACAGGGGGATCCTACGAGCAGTACTTC. It yields the protein CSVSGTGGSYEQYF.

The chain joins TRBV19 to TRBJ1-5; D unresolved. This CDR3 has 15 residues. CDR1 and CDR2 from the germline V gene are LNHDA and SQIVND (reference sequence). V was cut by 5 bases and J by 2 bases, with 13 bases left in between. The CDR3, as DNA: TGTGCCAGTAGTCTAAACCCCGGAGGCAATCAGCCCCAGCATTTT. Protein: CASSLNPGGNQPQHF.

In its sample, this clone was seen once. V usage is TRBV4-1 and J usage is TRBJ2-3; D is undetermined. Trimming took off 1 base at V and 5 bases at J, with 10 bases between the two ends. Germline V lookup: CDR1 MGHRA, CDR2 YSYEKL. This CDR3 comprises 14 residues. CDR3 bases: TGCGCCAGCAGCCAAGCTAGACAAGTAGATACGCAGTATTTT. It yields the protein CASSQARQVDTQYF.

The V gene is TRBV28, the J gene TRBJ1-5; 8 nucleotides match TRBD1. Germline lookup yields CDR1 MDHEN and CDR2 SYDVKM. There are 13 residues in the CDR3. V gave up 10 bases and J gave up 5 bases; unmatched junction bases: 7. In DNA, the CDR3 is TGTGCCACTGCCAGGGGGCGAGATCAGCCCCAGCATTTT. Encoded protein: CATARGRDQPQHF.

The chain couples TRBV9 to TRBJ2-2, with 9 bases identical to TRBD2. The CDR3 is 16 amino acids. CDR1 and CDR2 from the germline V gene are SGDLS and YYNGEE. The V segment lost 4 bases and the J segment 2 bases; nucleotides outside the gene matches: 6. The CDR3 region is CASSPGTSRNTGELFF. The CDR3 DNA sequence: TGTGCCAGCAGCCCCGGGACTAGCCGAAACACCGGGGAGCTGTTTTTT.

This clone counts as medium-sized. The CDR3 protein is CASSFTGEEGYTF. The CDR3 DNA reads TGCGCCAGCAGCTTTACGGGAGAGGAGGGCTACACCTTC. The chain joins TRBV5-1 to TRBJ1-2; D unresolved. The CDR3 totals 13 residues. V shed 2 bases and J shed 8 bases, with 13 bases lying between them. The V gene's germline CDR1 is SGHRS and CDR2 YFSETQ.

This sequence joins TRBV5-1 and TRBJ1-2; 8 nucleotides align to TRBD1. V dropped 3 bases and J dropped 2; count of bases not matched to a gene: 6. The CDR3 has 15 amino acids. Germline V gene data show CDR1 as SGHRS and CDR2 as YFSETQ. In DNA, the CDR3 is TGCGCCAGCAGCTCCAGGGGGCGCGAAAACTATGGCTACACCTTC. This gives the protein CASSSRGRENYGYTF.

This clone has only one observation. This rearrangement joins TRBV18 to TRBJ2-7; no reliable D call. Germline V gene lookup returns CDR1 KGHSH and CDR2 LQKENI. The CDR3 extends over 13 amino acids. The V end lost 2 bases, the J end lost 7 bases, and 12 bases lay between the germline ends. CDR3 in DNA: TGTGCCAGCTCACCAAAAATTCAAGCTGAGCAGTACTTC. It codes for CASSPKIQAEQYF.

The chain links TRBV27 to TRBJ1-1; 10 bases are shared with TRBD1. The CDR3 length is 17 residues. Germline V gene data show CDR1 as MNHEY and CDR2 as SMNVEV (reference sequence). Unmatched junction bases numbered 13, after V lost 4 bases and J lost 5 bases. This CDR3 is CASSSPLGGQGRTEAFF. CDR3 DNA: TGTGCCAGCAGTTCCCCGTTAGGGGGACAGGGGAGGACTGAAGCTTTCTTT.